These 20 T cell receptor beta chains came from one sample sequenced in a study of OX40 agonist ivuxolimab in advanced cancers. Produced via immunoSEQ multiplex PCR; TCRdb's table is partial and in-frame only. The repertoire holds 7,500 to 10,000 clones, with roughly 90% as singletons. This specimen was CD4+ or CD8+ T cells sorted from blood, taken in a trial of the OX40 agonist ivuxolimab. The receptors were sampled from an adult with an advanced solid tumor such as melanoma, head and neck, liver or kidney cancer.

The genes are TRBV5-1 and TRBJ1-5; D remains ambiguous. The V end was cut by 1 base, the J end by 0 bases, with 2 bases between. The germline V gene has CDR1 SGHRS and CDR2 YFSETQ. The length of the CDR3 is 13 residues. The CDR3 DNA is TGCGCCAGCAGCTTGCTTAGCAATCAGCCCCAGCATTTT. It translates to CASSLLSNQPQHF.

The chain is built from TRBV9 and TRBJ2-3; D unclear. CDR3 length equals 12 residues. The ends were cut back, 0 bases at V and 4 bases at J, with 3 bases in the middle. CDR1 SGDLS and CDR2 YYNGEE come from the germline V gene. DNA of the CDR3: TGTGCCAGCAGCGTAGCTCCAGATACGCAGTATTTT. Amino acids: CASSVAPDTQYF.

The V gene is TRBV30, the J gene TRBJ1-1; D remains ambiguous. The V gene lost 4 bases and the J gene lost 6 bases, with 6 bases spanning the gap. The CDR3 runs 10 residues. Per the germline V gene, CDR1 is GTSNPN and CDR2 is SVGIG (reference sequence). This chain's CDR3 is CAWIPAEAFF. The CDR3 DNA reads TGTGCCTGGATTCCCGCTGAAGCTTTCTTT.

This chain uses TRBV9 with TRBJ1-4; D gene unclear. With 4 bases removed from V and 4 bases from J, the gap between germline ends came to 14 bases. The CDR3 length is 15 residues. Germline V CDR1 and CDR2: SGDLS, YYNGEE. The CDR3 DNA reads TGTGCCAGCAGCCCCAGCCGGGGAGGTAATGAAAAACTGTTTTTT. Translating it yields CASSPSRGGNEKLFF.

This clone was observed a single time. The chain links TRBV5-6 to TRBJ1-2, with D tentatively TRBD1 (5 bases). Germline values: CDR1 SGHDT, CDR2 YYEEEE. The CDR3 spans 13 residues. Deletions cut 4 bases from V and 7 bases from J, with 14 bases between. The CDR3 coding sequence is TGTGCCAGCAGCACGACAAGGGGCGGTGGCTACACCTTC. Encoded protein: CASSTTRGGGYTF.

J is TRBJ2-5 and V is TRBV14; 7 positions match TRBD1. CDR1 SGHDN and CDR2 FVKESK come from the germline V gene. The V and J ends lost 1 base and 7 bases, in that order; junction bases with no gene match: 9. This CDR3 spans 15 amino acids. This CDR3 reads CASSQALGGLGTQYF. In DNA form, the CDR3 reads TGTGCCAGCAGCCAAGCCTTAGGGGGCCTTGGGACCCAGTACTTC.

The rearrangement joins TRBV4-3 to TRBJ2-7; a weak D match, TRBD2 (7 bases). Germline CDR1 reads LGHNA; CDR2 reads YSLEER. The V end was cut by 1 base, the J end by 5 bases, with 12 bases between. The CDR3 consists of 14 residues. The CDR3 coding sequence is TGCGCCAGCAGCCAAGCGGGGGGCCGGGACGAGCAGTACTTC. It specifies CASSQAGGRDEQYF.

This chain uses TRBV5-4 with TRBJ1-6; no definite D call. V was shortened by 3 bases and J by 0 bases, with 7 bases between the two germline ends. This CDR3 spans 15 amino acids. Germline CDR1 and CDR2: SGHNT and YYREEE (reference sequence). CDR3 amino acids: CASSSYSSYNSPLHF. The DNA of the CDR3 is TGTGCCAGCAGCTCCTATAGCTCCTATAATTCACCCCTCCACTTT.

This chain links TRBV11-2 with TRBJ2-6, with a tentative D call TRBD1 (5 bases). The CDR3 is 18 amino acids. CDR1 SGHAT and CDR2 FQNNGV come from the germline V gene. The V and J ends lost 2 bases and 0 bases respectively, with 14 bases between them. The CDR3 spells CASSLKFGQGSGANVLTF. The CDR3, as DNA: TGTGCCAGCAGCTTAAAGTTTGGGCAGGGCTCTGGGGCCAACGTCCTGACTTTC. Full variable domain (remainder filled in from reference TRBV11-2 and TRBJ2-6): EAGVAQSPRYKIIEKRQSVAFWCNPISGHATLYWYQQILGQGPKLLIQFQNNGVVDDSQLPKDRFSAERLKGVDSTLKIQPAKLEDSAVYLCASSLKFGQGSGANVLTFGAGSRLTVL.

V gene TRBV7-9 combines with J gene TRBJ1-4; maybe TRBD1 (5 bases). Germline CDR1 reads SEHNR; CDR2 reads FQNEAQ (reference sequence). The CDR3 length is 15 residues. The V gene lost 5 bases and the J gene lost 3 bases, with 13 bases spanning the gap. CDR3 sequence reads: CASSRPQGANEKLFF. The CDR3 coding sequence is TGTGCCAGCAGCCGACCCCAGGGTGCTAATGAAAAACTGTTTTTT.

This chain connects TRBV10-3 to TRBJ1-1; no reliable D call. This CDR3 is 13 amino acids long. CDR1 and CDR2 (germline): ENHRY, SYGVKD. V dropped 3 bases and J dropped 3 bases, with 8 bases sitting between them. CDR3 DNA sequence: TGTGCCATCAGTGAAGAAGGTGACACTGAAGCTTTCTTT. Translating gives CAISEEGDTEAFF.

V usage is TRBV28 and J usage is TRBJ2-2; 10 positions agree with TRBD1. The CDR3 loop spans 15 amino acids. CDR1 is MDHEN and CDR2 is SYDVKM in the germline V gene. Germline trimming cut 5 bases from V and 6 bases from J; bases unmatched to any gene: 6. The CDR3 region has the DNA TGTGCCAGCAGTGACAGGGGGCAACCGGCCGGGGAGCTGTTTTTT. This translates into CASSDRGQPAGELFF.

The chain links TRBV6-5 to TRBJ1-5; D perhaps matches TRBD1 (6 bases). With 3 bases removed from V and 3 bases from J, the gap between germline ends came to 9 bases. Germline V gives CDR1 MNHEY, CDR2 SVGAGI. The CDR3 covers 14 residues. The CDR3: CASSYRGYNQPQHF. CDR3 in DNA: TGTGCCAGCAGTTATAGGGGGTACAATCAGCCCCAGCATTTT.

The chain combines TRBV19 with TRBJ1-2; 7 bases fit TRBD1. V shed 6 bases and J 13 bases; nucleotides not matched to a gene: 11. Germline CDR1 reads LNHDA; CDR2 reads SQIVND (reference sequence). The CDR3 spans 12 residues. DNA for the CDR3: TGTGCCAGTAGCCCCGGACAGGTTTGGAGCACCTTC. Translating it yields CASSPGQVWSTF.

V and J are TRBV5-1 and TRBJ2-1, with D unresolved. CDR1 SGHRS and CDR2 YFSETQ come from the germline V gene. Between the trimmed V and J ends, which lost 4 bases and 4 bases, there was a span of 12 bases. CDR3 length: 14 amino acids. In DNA form, the CDR3 reads TGCGCCAGCAGCCAAAACGACGGTTACAATGAGCAGTTCTTC. Protein: CASSQNDGYNEQFF.

The chain employs TRBV7-9 and TRBJ1-4; no clear D. Germline V gene lookup returns CDR1 SEHNR and CDR2 FQNEAQ (reference sequence). Trimming stripped 4 bases from V and 6 bases from J, with 6 bases between. The CDR3 has 12 residues. The CDR3 protein is CASSWLDEKLFF. The CDR3, as DNA: TGTGCCAGCAGCTGGCTCGATGAAAAACTGTTTTTT. The variable domain in full, with the rest retrieved from reference TRBV7-9 and TRBJ1-4, is DTGVSQNPRHKITKRGQNVTFRCDPISEHNRLYWYRQTLGQGPEFLTYFQNEAQLEKSRLLSDRFSAERPKGSFSTLEIQRTEQGDSAMYLCASSWLDEKLFFGSGTQLSVL.

The V call is TRBV28, the J call TRBJ2-2, with no clear D. The V gene's germline CDR1 is MDHEN and CDR2 SYDVKM. CDR3 size: 13 residues. V gave up 2 bases and J gave up 7 bases, with 8 bases separating them. In DNA form, the CDR3 reads TGTGCCAGCAGTTTAGTGGTACGCGGGGAGCTGTTTTTT. Its translation: CASSLVVRGELFF.

The CDR3 region is CASSLGVLGPSAYEQYF. The CDR3 region has the DNA TGTGCCAGCAGCTTAGGGGTCTTGGGACCCTCGGCCTACGAGCAGTACTTC. J is TRBJ2-7 and V is TRBV11-2; D might be TRBD1 or TRBD2, each matching 5 bases. Trimming cost V 1 base and J 2 bases, with 18 bases left between them. Germline-derived CDR1 and CDR2 are SGHAT and FQNNGV. The CDR3 has 17 residues. The entire variable domain, with the rest obtained from reference TRBV11-2 and TRBJ2-7, is as follows: EAGVAQSPRYKIIEKRQSVAFWCNPISGHATLYWYQQILGQGPKLLIQFQNNGVVDDSQLPKDRFSAERLKGVDSTLKIQPAKLEDSAVYLCASSLGVLGPSAYEQYFGPGTRLTVT.

The V and J genes are TRBV29-1 and TRBJ1-2, with D possibly TRBD1 on 6 matching bases. The ends were cut back, 7 bases at V and 4 bases at J, with 13 bases in the middle. This CDR3 region has 12 residues. Germline assignment: CDR1 SQVTM and CDR2 ANQGSEA. CDR3 DNA sequence: TGCAGCGCAGGGGCCCTAGGCTATGGCTACACCTTC. It translates to CSAGALGYGYTF.

V gene TRBV7-8 combines with J gene TRBJ2-5; TRBD2 matches 8 bases. Germline CDR1 SGHVS, CDR2 FQNEAQ. The ends lost 11 bases at V and 1 base at J; junction bases unmatched: 9. The CDR3 has 14 residues. The CDR3 here is CAGFGGGLQETQYF. CDR3 DNA sequence: TGTGCCGGTTTCGGGGGGGGCCTCCAAGAGACCCAGTACTTC.